The 10 T cell receptor beta chains in this list originate from one sample, sequenced in a study of blood T cell repertoires in COVID-19. Assay used: immunoSEQ multiplex PCR; TCRdb lists only in-frame clones, some missing. The sample consists of roughly 290,000 clones, approximately 85% of them appearing once. Sample: peripheral blood. Receptors were obtained from a human donor with COVID-19, enrolled during active disease. The donor label of this sample is uncertain.

This sequence joins TRBV19 and TRBJ2-1; 8 bases line up with TRBD2. The CDR3 has 16 residues. V dropped 4 bases and J dropped 8; count of bases not matched to a gene: 13. Looked up from germline, CDR1 is LNHDA and CDR2 is SQIVND (reference sequence). CDR3 in amino acids: CASSNSPGLEVYEQFF. In DNA form, the CDR3 reads TGTGCCAGTAGTAATTCCCCGGGACTAGAAGTCTATGAGCAGTTCTTC.

The rearrangement links TRBV5-1 to TRBJ2-3, with a possible D match to TRBD2 (5 bases). Trimming stripped 6 bases from V and 1 base from J, with 15 bases between. Germline loops: CDR1 SGHRS, CDR2 YFSETQ. This CDR3 region has 15 residues. This CDR3 reads CASKFPGTGTDTQYF. In DNA, the CDR3 is TGCGCCAGCAAGTTTCCGGGAACGGGCACAGATACGCAGTATTTT.

V usage is TRBV9 and J usage is TRBJ1-2; D is unresolved. Germline V gene lookup returns CDR1 SGDLS and CDR2 YYNGEE. This CDR3 contains 12 residues. V gave up 4 bases and J gave up 6 bases, with 10 bases separating them. CDR3 bases: TGTGCCAGCAGCCCGCGGTGGGATGGCTACACCTTC. It encodes CASSPRWDGYTF.

This chain connects TRBV7-2 to TRBJ1-1; possibly TRBD1 for D (5 bases). The V and J ends lost 1 base and 4 bases respectively, with 10 bases between them. This CDR3 is 14 amino acids long. The germline V gene has CDR1 SGHTA and CDR2 FQGNSA. CDR3 in DNA: TGTGCCAGCAGCTTAGTCGGGGGTACCACTGAAGCTTTCTTT. Its translation is CASSLVGGTTEAFF.

The chain couples TRBV19 to TRBJ2-7; TRBD1 matches at 8 bases. This CDR3 is 20 amino acids long. The germline gives CDR1 LNHDA, CDR2 SQIVND (reference sequence). The J segment lost 3 bases and the V segment lost 5 bases, leaving 24 bases of the junction unmatched. CDR3 residues: CASSPLPAGGPRRGHYEQYF. The CDR3 DNA reads TGTGCCAGTAGTCCTCTCCCAGCAGGGGGCCCCAGGAGGGGTCACTACGAGCAGTACTTC.

This clone was seen only a few times. The chain uses TRBV11-2 and TRBJ2-7; 10 nucleotides align to TRBD2. The CDR3 runs 14 residues. V lost 5 bases and J lost 6; bases outside the gene matches: 7. CDR1 and CDR2 from the germline V gene are SGHAT and FQNNGV. The CDR3 loop reads CASSIVAGGAEQYF. CDR3 coding DNA: TGTGCCAGCAGCATCGTAGCGGGAGGTGCCGAGCAGTACTTC. Full variable domain (missing parts from reference TRBV11-2 and TRBJ2-7): EAGVAQSPRYKIIEKRQSVAFWCNPISGHATLYWYQQILGQGPKLLIQFQNNGVVDDSQLPKDRFSAERLKGVDSTLKIQPAKLEDSAVYLCASSIVAGGAEQYFGPGTRLTVT.

The chain uses TRBV29-1 and TRBJ1-1; unclear D gene. V was clipped by 5 bases and J by 1 base, with 8 bases between them. This CDR3 spans 12 amino acids. Germline V gene lookup returns CDR1 SQVTM and CDR2 ANQGSEA. CDR3 sequence reads: CSVRVRNTEAFF. In nucleotides, the CDR3 is TGCAGCGTTCGGGTGAGGAACACTGAAGCTTTCTTT.

J is TRBJ1-1 and V is TRBV5-4; weak D call: TRBD1 (6 bases). CDR1 and CDR2 from the germline V gene are SGHNT and YYREEE (reference sequence). CDR3 length: 15 amino acids. Between the trimmed V and J ends, which lost 2 bases and 1 base, there was a span of 12 bases. The CDR3 sequence is CASSFLQGWNTEAFF. The CDR3 DNA is TGTGCCAGCAGCTTCCTCCAGGGGTGGAACACTGAAGCTTTCTTT.

This chain's CDR3 is CASSQGNEGVRNQPQHF. CDR3 sequence (DNA): TGTGCCAGCAGCCAAGGCAATGAGGGGGTGCGCAATCAGCCCCAGCATTTT. The chain couples TRBV3-1 (or the pseudogene TRBV3-2) to TRBJ1-5, with D perhaps matching TRBD1 (6 bases). The length of the CDR3 is 17 residues. Germline V gives CDR1 LGHDT, CDR2 YNNKEL (reference sequence). V was pared by 1 base and J by 2 bases, with 15 bases between.

The rearrangement uses TRBV6-6 and TRBJ1-3; perhaps TRBD1 as D (6 bases). CDR1 is MNHNY and CDR2 is SVGAGI in the germline V gene (reference sequence). Trimming stripped 0 bases from V and 13 bases from J, with 13 bases between. The CDR3 spans 13 residues. Here the CDR3 DNA reads TGTGCCAGCAGTTACTCCCGGGACACCTTGATATATTTT. Residues: CASSYSRDTLIYF.